Shown below are 3 T cell receptor beta chains from a single sample sequenced in a study of TIL therapy for anti-PD-1-resistant metastatic lung cancer. The sample's time point: pre-treatment sample, taken before nivolumab and TIL therapy. Pleural nodules or supraclavicular lymph nodes made up most of the excised metastases sampled. This was the immunoSEQ v3 assay. Clones were read by immunoSEQ multiplex PCR, and TCRdb kept only the in-frame ones, dropping some. Here the sample spans some 7,000 clones, about 64% being singletons. The material was tumor tissue, obtained at baseline. Receptors were obtained from a person between 30 and 79 years old with non-small cell lung cancer.

This clone has only a few counts. The rearrangement uses TRBV29-1 and TRBJ1-1; D may be TRBD1 (6 bases). The CDR3 length is 14 residues. Germline values: CDR1 SQVTM, CDR2 ANQGSEA. Trimming pared 8 bases from V and 5 bases from J, leaving 21 bases between. CDR3 region: CSYTSTGGGTEAFF. The CDR3, as DNA: TGCAGCTATACGTCGACAGGAGGAGGTACTGAAGCTTTCTTT.

The sample holds one count of this clone. The chain couples TRBV3-1 (or the pseudogene TRBV3-2) to TRBJ1-5, with 7 bases matching TRBD1. CDR1 is LGHDT and CDR2 is YNNKEL in the germline V gene (reference sequence). The trim removed 4 bases at V and 1 base at J, leaving 1 base unmatched. The CDR3 has 14 amino acids. The CDR3 bases are TGTGCCAGCAGCCTAGGGGGCAGCAATCAGCCCCAGCATTTT. Its protein is CASSLGGSNQPQHF.

This clone came up a few times. The chain combines TRBV19 with TRBJ1-5; D call uncertain. Germline CDR1 and CDR2: LNHDA and SQIVND (reference sequence). The V end was cut by 10 bases, the J end by 0 bases, with 10 bases between. This CDR3 spans 13 amino acids. This CDR3 is CATQWGSNQPQHF. The CDR3 nucleotides are TGTGCCACACAATGGGGTAGCAATCAGCCCCAGCATTTT.